One sample yielded the 20 T cell receptor beta chains listed below, sequenced in a study of blood T cell repertoires in COVID-19. TCRdb keeps only in-frame clones here, not all; method: immunoSEQ multiplex PCR. The sample consists of about 220,000 clones, approximately 80% of them appearing once. The material sequenced was PBMCs or T cells enriched from blood (not recorded which). These TCRs come from a woman aged 55 to 70 who had recovered from COVID-19.

V and J are TRBV2 and TRBJ1-3, with 10 bases fitting TRBD1. V gave up 3 bases and J gave up 1 base; unmatched junction bases: 12. Germline loops: CDR1 SNHLY, CDR2 FYNNEI. CDR3 length equals 19 residues. This CDR3 is CASSESWTGGVRSGNTIYF. The DNA for the CDR3 is TGTGCCAGCAGTGAGTCGTGGACAGGGGGAGTTCGGTCTGGAAACACCATATATTTT.

J is TRBJ1-1 and V is TRBV29-1; the D is unclear. The CDR3 is made up of 14 amino acids. With 3 bases removed from V and 1 base from J, the gap between germline ends came to 12 bases. Germline V gives CDR1 SQVTM, CDR2 ANQGSEA. The CDR3 DNA sequence: TGCAGCGTTGAGACCACGACGGGGAACACTGAAGCTTTCTTT. Translation: CSVETTTGNTEAFF.

The chain uses TRBV12-5 and TRBJ1-1; D gene uncertain. The ends were cut back, 2 bases at V and 3 bases at J, with 7 bases in the middle. Germline lookup yields CDR1 LGHNT and CDR2 FRNRAP. The CDR3 is 13 amino acids. This CDR3 is CASGLLTYTEAFF. The DNA for the CDR3 is TGTGCTAGTGGTTTGCTTACTTACACTGAAGCTTTCTTT.

V gene TRBV18 combines with J gene TRBJ1-5, with D perhaps TRBD1 (5 bases). V was shortened by 3 bases and J by 3 bases, with 15 bases between the two germline ends. The CDR3 covers 16 residues. Per the germline V gene, CDR1 is KGHSH and CDR2 is LQKENI. This chain's CDR3 is CASSPSVQGVNQPQHF. DNA for the CDR3: TGTGCCAGCTCACCCTCGGTGCAGGGCGTCAATCAGCCCCAGCATTTT.

The CDR3 DNA reads as TGTGCCAGCAGCCCCCAATACGCGACTGGCAGCATGAACACTGAAGCTTTCTTT. This translates into CASSPQYATGSMNTEAFF. The chain joins TRBV7-2 to TRBJ1-1; D call uncertain. The length of the CDR3 is 18 residues. CDR1 and CDR2 (germline): SGHTA, FQGNSA. V was clipped by 5 bases and J by 0 bases, with 22 bases between them.

J is TRBJ2-1 and V is TRBV6-5; TRBD2 agrees at 11 bases. This CDR3 has 12 amino acids. CDR1 and CDR2 from the germline V gene are MNHEY and SVGAGI. Trimming cost V 8 bases and J 10 bases; bases outside gene matches: 4. The CDR3 DNA sequence: TGTGCCAGCGGGACTAGCGGAAAAGAGCAGTTCTTC. Protein sequence: CASGTSGKEQFF.

This CDR3 is CASSLAGGATYNEQFF. The DNA for the CDR3 is TGTGCCAGCAGCTTGGCCGGCGGGGCTACCTACAATGAGCAGTTCTTC. V is TRBV5-4 and J is TRBJ2-1; possibly TRBD2 for D (6 bases). Germline loops: CDR1 SGHNT, CDR2 YYREEE (reference sequence). The CDR3 extends over 16 amino acids. Trimming stripped 0 bases from V and 2 bases from J, with 12 bases between.

The V gene is TRBV14, the J gene TRBJ1-1; D gene ambiguous. The V end was cut by 1 base, the J end by 0 bases, with 9 bases between. Germline CDR1 reads SGHDN; CDR2 reads FVKESK. CDR3 size: 15 residues. For the CDR3, the DNA is TGTGCCAGCAGCCAAGCCGGGTCGGTGAACACTGAAGCTTTCTTT. Translation gives CASSQAGSVNTEAFF. Combining the CDR3 with reference TRBV14 and TRBJ1-1 gives the whole variable domain EAGVTQFPSHSVIEKGQTVTLRCDPISGHDNLYWYRRVMGKEIKFLLHFVKESKQDESGMPNNRFLAERTGGTYSTLKVQPAELEDSGVYFCASSQAGSVNTEAFFGQGTRLTVV.

This clone was found once. The chain uses TRBV18 and TRBJ2-1; D perhaps matches TRBD2 (5 bases). The germline gives CDR1 KGHSH, CDR2 LQKENI. V lost 6 bases and J lost 2, with 14 bases in between. This CDR3 has 15 residues. The chain's CDR3 is CASSPTSAAYNEQFF. The CDR3 DNA reads TGTGCCAGCTCCCCAACTAGTGCCGCCTACAATGAGCAGTTCTTC.

This clone came up a few times. The gene calls are TRBV12-5 and TRBJ1-2; the D gene is possibly TRBD1 (6 bases). Germline CDR1 and CDR2: LGHNT and FRNRAP. Between the trimmed V and J ends, which lost 5 bases and 1 base, there was a span of 17 bases. The CDR3 loop spans 16 amino acids. CDR3 nucleotide sequence: TGTGCTAGTGGTGCCAACGGGGACACCTATAACTATGGCTACACCTTC. Translated, it gives CASGANGDTYNYGYTF.

The chain uses TRBV11-2 and TRBJ2-3; 7 bases match TRBD1. CDR3 size: 14 residues. Germline V gene lookup returns CDR1 SGHAT and CDR2 FQNNGV. V lost 4 bases to trimming and J lost 2 bases; unmatched junction nucleotides: 3. This CDR3 is CASSSDRVTDTQYF. Written as DNA, the CDR3 is TGTGCCAGCAGCTCAGACAGGGTCACAGATACGCAGTATTTT.

CDR3 in DNA: TGTGCCAGCACCCGCAGGGGGACCCACGAGCAGTACTTC. Translated, it gives CASTRRGTHEQYF. The chain employs TRBV6-5 and TRBJ2-7; TRBD1 matches at 7 bases. CDR3 length: 13 residues. Trimming removed 7 bases from V and 5 bases from J; junction bases left unmatched: 8. In germline, CDR1 is MNHEY, CDR2 SVGAGI.

The genes are TRBV30 and TRBJ1-3; D gene ambiguous. The CDR3 has 14 residues. Trimming cost V 2 bases and J 0 bases, with 8 bases left between them. CDR1 and CDR2 (germline): GTSNPN, SVGIG (reference sequence). The CDR3 protein is CAWSRGSSGNTIYF. For the CDR3, the DNA is TGTGCCTGGAGTCGCGGTAGCTCTGGAAACACCATATATTTT.

The CDR3 sequence: CASSFISQSYEQYF. In DNA form, the CDR3 reads TGTGCCAGCAGCTTTATCAGTCAGTCCTACGAGCAGTACTTC. This chain joins TRBV5-6 and TRBJ2-7; D unclear. The CDR3 is made up of 14 amino acids. Trimming stripped 2 bases from V and 1 base from J, with 10 bases between. CDR1 SGHDT and CDR2 YYEEEE come from the germline V gene.

The V call is TRBV4-2, the J call TRBJ2-1, with 10 positions matching TRBD1. The length of the CDR3 is 16 residues. The V gene end was trimmed by 4 bases and the J gene end by 7 bases; junction bases not matched to a gene: 10. Germline CDR1 and CDR2: LGHNA and YNFKEQ. The CDR3 DNA sequence: TGTGCCAGCAGCCCTGGGGGAGGGACAGGGGATAATGAGCAGTTCTTC. Protein: CASSPGGGTGDNEQFF.

The chain employs TRBV5-1 and TRBJ1-1; unclear D gene. V lost 0 bases, J lost 1 base, and 10 bases lay in between. CDR3 size: 15 residues. Germline lookup yields CDR1 SGHRS and CDR2 YFSETQ. CDR3 in amino acids: CASSLGQAGNTEAFF. CDR3 in DNA: TGCGCCAGCAGCTTGGGTCAGGCCGGGAACACTGAAGCTTTCTTT.

V gene TRBV20-1 combines with J gene TRBJ2-7; a possible D gene is TRBD2 (6 bases). The CDR3 contains 14 residues. The germline V and J ends were trimmed by 3 bases and 2 bases, with 14 bases remaining between them. The germline V gene encodes CDR1 DFQATT and CDR2 SNEGSKA (reference sequence). Here the CDR3 reads CSASRTKFAYEQYF. CDR3 coding DNA: TGCAGTGCTAGTAGGACTAAATTCGCCTACGAGCAGTACTTC.

The chain links TRBV2 to TRBJ2-1; TRBD1 is a possible D gene (6 bases). The germline V gene has CDR1 SNHLY and CDR2 FYNNEI. V was shortened by 8 bases and J by 10 bases, with 18 bases between the two germline ends. The CDR3 extends over 13 amino acids. The CDR3 DNA is TGTGCCAGCCCGGGCCGAGACAGGAGGGAGCAGTTCTTC. This sequence encodes CASPGRDRREQFF.

This clone was counted between two and nine times. V usage is TRBV7-9 and J usage is TRBJ1-1, with D possibly matching TRBD1 (6 bases). The CDR3 spans 16 residues. Trimming took 1 base from V and 2 from J, leaving 14 bases between them. The germline CDR1 and CDR2 sequences are SEHNR and FQNEAQ (reference sequence). The DNA for the CDR3 is TGTGCCAGCAGCTTAGGAAGCAGGGGTACCAACACTGAAGCTTTCTTT. Protein product: CASSLGSRGTNTEAFF.

The chain combines TRBV9 with TRBJ2-3; D gene uncertain. With 1 base removed from V and 0 bases from J, the gap between germline ends came to 21 bases. Germline V gene sequence: CDR1 SGDLS, CDR2 YYNGEE. The CDR3 spans 19 residues. The CDR3 region has the DNA TGTGCCAGCAGCGTACTTCCTTACCCCCTCCTACCTAGCACAGATACGCAGTATTTT. Its protein product is CASSVLPYPLLPSTDTQYF. The variable domain in full, completed from reference TRBV9 and TRBJ2-3, reads DSGVTQTPKHLITATGQRVTLRCSPRSGDLSVYWYQQSLDQGLQFLIQYYNGEERAKGNILERFSAQQFPDLHSELNLSSLELGDSALYFCASSVLPYPLLPSTDTQYFGPGTRLTVL.